These 26 T cell receptor beta chains came from one sample sequenced in a study of blood T cell repertoires in COVID-19. Here immunoSEQ multiplex PCR was the method, and the copy in TCRdb shows in-frame clones only, minus some. This sample has roughly 180,000 clones, with around 79% found just once. What was sequenced was peripheral blood. The receptors were gathered from a woman aged 55-75 years with COVID-19, enrolled during active disease.

The genes are TRBV6-2 or TRBV6-3 and TRBJ2-1; no reliable D call. The CDR3 runs to 11 residues. V gave up 6 bases and J gave up 8 bases, with 8 bases separating them. CDR1 and CDR2 (germline): MNHEY, SVGEGT. In nucleotides, the CDR3 is TGTGCCAGCAGCCCCCTCTATGAGCAGTTCTTC. Amino acid sequence: CASSPLYEQFF.

The chain has TRBV6-1 and TRBJ1-5; D perhaps matches TRBD1 (5 bases). The CDR3 is 12 residues long. Trimming pared 2 bases from V and 12 bases from J, leaving 11 bases between. CDR1 is MNHNS and CDR2 is SASEGT in the germline V gene. CDR3 in amino acids: CASSERQGLQHF. In nucleotides, the CDR3 is TGTGCCAGCAGTGAAAGGCAGGGTCTCCAGCATTTT.

The chain links TRBV10-3 to TRBJ2-1; TRBD1 matches at 9 bases. With V trimmed by 2 bases and J by 8 bases, 7 bases remained unmatched. Germline V gene lookup returns CDR1 ENHRY and CDR2 SYGVKD. This CDR3 has 15 amino acids. The CDR3 nucleotides are TGTGCCATCAGTGAGCCGGGACAGGGAAGGGATGAGCAGTTCTTC. This encodes CAISEPGQGRDEQFF.

V gene TRBV2 combines with J gene TRBJ2-1; D ambiguous. The CDR3 extends over 12 amino acids. Trimming stripped 2 bases from V and 7 bases from J, with 6 bases between. The germline V gene has CDR1 SNHLY and CDR2 FYNNEI. This chain's CDR3 is CASSERENEQFF. The CDR3 nucleotides read TGTGCCAGCAGTGAAAGAGAAAATGAGCAGTTCTTC.

The V gene is TRBV24-1, the J gene TRBJ2-5; a weak D match, TRBD2 (5 bases). Trimming stripped 7 bases from V and 5 bases from J, with 13 bases between. CDR1 is KGHDR, CDR2 SFDVKD, per germline. The CDR3 sequence is 13 residues long. This CDR3 reads CATSVANGETQYF. DNA of the CDR3: TGTGCCACCAGCGTAGCGAACGGGGAGACCCAGTACTTC.

This sequence joins TRBV6-1 and TRBJ2-7, with TRBD1 as a possible D gene (6 bases). The CDR3 length is 14 residues. V was pared by 3 bases and J by 2 bases, with 11 bases between. The V gene's germline CDR1 is MNHNS and CDR2 SASEGT. The CDR3 is CASSESTGPYEQYF. CDR3 DNA: TGTGCCAGCAGTGAGTCGACAGGCCCCTACGAGCAGTACTTC.

This clone was observed a few times. The V and J genes are TRBV5-1 and TRBJ2-3, with 8 bases that match TRBD1. The CDR3 has 18 residues. Trimming removed 2 bases from V and 6 bases from J; junction bases left unmatched: 17. The germline V gene encodes CDR1 SGHRS and CDR2 YFSETQ. For the CDR3, the DNA is TGCGCCAGCAGCTTCGAACTCAGGACAGGGATGGACACGGATACGCAGTATTTT. Encoded protein: CASSFELRTGMDTDTQYF.

The V gene is TRBV2, the J gene TRBJ2-1; D remains unclear. The germline V and J ends were trimmed by 5 bases and 3 bases, with 11 bases remaining between them. The CDR3 has 14 amino acids. Germline V lookup: CDR1 SNHLY, CDR2 FYNNEI. The CDR3 DNA follows: TGTGCCAGCAGTCTAACCCCGGGCTACAATGAGCAGTTCTTC. Protein: CASSLTPGYNEQFF.

The chain couples TRBV28 to TRBJ1-5; 7 bases line up with TRBD1. The CDR3 length is 14 residues. CDR1 MDHEN and CDR2 SYDVKM come from the germline V gene. V trimming: 10 bases; J trimming: 5 bases; junction bases outside the gene matches: 11. The CDR3 DNA reads TGTGCCACCCTCCACCGGGACAGAGATCAGCCCCAGCATTTT. Its translation: CATLHRDRDQPQHF.

V and J are TRBV7-2 and TRBJ2-2; possible D gene TRBD2, 6 bases. CDR1 SGHTA and CDR2 FQGNSA come from the germline V gene. The V and J ends lost 0 bases and 6 bases respectively, with 14 bases between them. This CDR3 is built from 16 residues. CDR3 sequence: CASSLAGAQRAGELFF. As DNA, the CDR3 is TGTGCCAGCAGCTTAGCTGGTGCGCAGCGGGCCGGGGAGCTGTTTTTT.

The rearrangement links TRBV6-5 to TRBJ2-5, with 10 bases identical to TRBD2. Trimming cost V 5 bases and J 6 bases; bases outside gene matches: 6. This CDR3 is 14 amino acids long. Germline-derived CDR1 and CDR2 are MNHEY and SVGAGI. CDR3 loop: CASSIRLAGQTQYF. In nucleotides, the CDR3 is TGTGCCAGCAGTATTAGACTAGCGGGTCAGACCCAGTACTTC.

V usage is TRBV11-2 and J usage is TRBJ2-2, with D perhaps TRBD1 (6 bases). CDR1 SGHAT and CDR2 FQNNGV come from the germline V gene. Trimming stripped 8 bases from V and 5 bases from J, with 15 bases between. CDR3 length: 14 residues. DNA of the CDR3: TGTGCCAGCCACCCGGACAGCCAAACCGGGGAGCTGTTTTTT. It is translated as CASHPDSQTGELFF.

Written as DNA, the CDR3 is TGTGCCAGCAGCAGAGCTTCCGGGACTGTAGTCCTCTACGAGCAGTACTTC. Translated: CASSRASGTVVLYEQYF. The chain carries TRBV9 and TRBJ2-7; perhaps TRBD2 as D (6 bases). This CDR3 spans 17 amino acids. Trimming shortened V by 4 bases and J by 3 bases, and 23 bases separated the two germline ends. Germline CDR1 SGDLS, CDR2 YYNGEE. Full variable domain (missing parts from reference TRBV9 and TRBJ2-7): DSGVTQTPKHLITATGQRVTLRCSPRSGDLSVYWYQQSLDQGLQFLIQYYNGEERAKGNILERFSAQQFPDLHSELNLSSLELGDSALYFCASSRASGTVVLYEQYFGPGTRLTVT.

The rearrangement joins TRBV7-2 to TRBJ2-7; the match to TRBD2 covers 8 bases. The germline V gene has CDR1 SGHTA and CDR2 FQGNSA. CDR3 length equals 14 residues. The ends lost 3 bases at V and 7 bases at J; junction bases unmatched: 8. CDR3 amino acids: CASSFSGREKEQYF. CDR3 coding DNA: TGTGCCAGCAGCTTCTCCGGGAGGGAAAAGGAGCAGTACTTC.

This sequence joins TRBV6-4 and TRBJ2-2; 9 bases line up with TRBD1. The CDR3 loop spans 15 amino acids. With 3 bases clipped from V and 4 bases from J, the junction kept 3 bases outside the gene matches. Germline-derived CDR1 and CDR2 are MRHNA and SNTAGT. The CDR3 nucleotides are TGTGCCAGCAGTGAGGGACAGGGAAGCACCGGGGAGCTGTTTTTT. As protein: CASSEGQGSTGELFF.

This chain joins TRBV2 and TRBJ1-3; D might be TRBD1 (6 bases). CDR1 and CDR2 (germline): SNHLY, FYNNEI. V was shortened by 6 bases and J by 2 bases, with 14 bases between the two germline ends. The CDR3 sequence is 15 residues long. CDR3 amino acids: CASSAQGSAGNTIYF. The CDR3 DNA follows: TGTGCCAGCAGCGCCCAGGGGTCGGCTGGAAACACCATATATTTT.

The rearrangement uses TRBV11-1 and TRBJ2-1, with a weak D call TRBD1 (5 bases). The CDR3 runs 11 residues. Germline CDR1 SGHAT, CDR2 FQDESV (reference sequence). V was cut by 5 bases and J by 14 bases, with 13 bases left in between. The CDR3 bases are TGTGCCAGCAGCCGCCTCAGGGAAAAGTTCTTC. As protein: CASSRLREKFF.

Written as DNA, the CDR3 is TGTGCCAGCCACCTAGCGGGAGGTAGAACCGGGGAGCTGTTTTTT. Protein: CASHLAGGRTGELFF. The genes are TRBV28 and TRBJ2-2; TRBD2 aligns across 11 bases. With 8 bases clipped from V and 5 bases from J, the junction kept 7 bases outside the gene matches. The CDR3 covers 15 residues. The germline V gene has CDR1 MDHEN and CDR2 SYDVKM.

This sequence joins TRBV3-1 (or the pseudogene TRBV3-2) and TRBJ2-1, with D perhaps matching TRBD1 (7 bases). CDR1 is LGHDT, CDR2 YNNKEL, per germline (reference sequence). This CDR3 spans 14 amino acids. V shed 4 bases and J shed 7 bases, with 14 bases lying between them. This chain's CDR3 is CASSPSGGRNEQFF. As DNA, the CDR3 is TGTGCCAGCAGCCCGTCAGGGGGGCGGAATGAGCAGTTCTTC.

The chain combines TRBV5-1 with TRBJ1-1, with D hard to call. CDR1 SGHRS and CDR2 YFSETQ come from the germline V gene. The V end was cut by 0 bases, the J end by 1 base, with 4 bases between. The CDR3 is made up of 13 amino acids. CDR3 sequence (DNA): TGCGCCAGCAGCTTGGAGCAGAACACTGAAGCTTTCTTT. Translation: CASSLEQNTEAFF.

The chain links TRBV20-1 to TRBJ2-7; D is possibly TRBD1 (6 bases). The ends were cut back, 4 bases at V and 4 bases at J, with 8 bases in the middle. The germline gives CDR1 DFQATT, CDR2 SNEGSKA (reference sequence). CDR3 length: 11 amino acids. This chain's CDR3 is CSATDRYEQYV. CDR3 sequence (DNA): TGCAGTGCTACAGACAGGTACGAGCAGTACGTC.

The rearrangement links TRBV29-1 to TRBJ2-7; 11 bases are shared with TRBD1. CDR3 length equals 14 residues. In germline, CDR1 is SQVTM, CDR2 ANQGSEA. The V segment lost 4 bases and the J segment 1 base; nucleotides outside the gene matches: 3. As DNA, the CDR3 is TGCAGCGTTGGAGGGGACAGGGGGTCCTACGAGCAGTACTTC. Translating it yields CSVGGDRGSYEQYF.

The chain couples TRBV18 to TRBJ1-4; no firm D call. V was pared by 3 bases and J by 5 bases, with 10 bases between. The CDR3 is made up of 14 amino acids. Germline V CDR1 and CDR2: KGHSH, LQKENI. CDR3 sequence: CASSPSRSNEKLFF. CDR3 nucleotide sequence: TGTGCCAGCTCACCGTCCAGGTCAAATGAAAAACTGTTTTTT.

The CDR3 sequence is CASSYGQGGVYTF. In nucleotides, the CDR3 is TGTGCCAGCAGTTATGGGCAGGGCGGAGTCTACACCTTC. V usage is TRBV6-5 and J usage is TRBJ1-2; tentatively, D is TRBD1 (5 bases). V lost 3 bases and J lost 10, with 15 bases in between. The CDR3 consists of 13 residues. Germline CDR1 reads MNHEY; CDR2 reads SVGAGI.

This clone was seen a handful of times. CDR3 residues: CASSLDTSGYNEQFF. The CDR3 DNA follows: TGTGCCAGCAGCTTAGATACCAGCGGTTACAATGAGCAGTTCTTC. V is TRBV11-3 and J is TRBJ2-1, with TRBD2 as a possible D gene (5 bases). Germline V gives CDR1 SGHNT, CDR2 YENEEA. Trimming shortened V by 0 bases and J by 4 bases, and 10 bases separated the two germline ends. There are 15 residues in the CDR3.

The genes are TRBV5-5 and TRBJ2-7, with TRBD1 matching 7 bases. CDR1 and CDR2 from the germline V gene are SGHKS and YYEKEE (reference sequence). This CDR3 has 14 amino acids. V shed 4 bases and J 2 bases; nucleotides not matched to a gene: 6. This chain's CDR3 is CASSLLTGPYEQYV. The CDR3 DNA reads TGTGCCAGCAGCCTCCTGACAGGGCCCTACGAGCAGTACGTC.